Many counts were recorded for the clone carrying this TCR beta chain. Antigen: not known. RNA transcripts provided the source from which TCR beta CDR3 regions were amplified. During a first-round RT-PCR of the TCR CDR3, the HTBI primer set was used. TCRdb independently ran MiXCR on the multiplex PCR reads; one entry per CDR3 protein. Here the sample spans a few hundred thousand distinct CDR3 sequences, about 13% being singletons. The sample belongs to a study of T cells in Graves' hyperthyroidism and ophthalmopathy. Study-wide background: Peripheral blood was collected at initial diagnosis, before any treatment.

V was pared by 5 bases and J by 5 bases, with 11 bases of the junction left unmatched. CDR1 is LNHDA, CDR2 SQIVND, per germline (reference sequence). The CDR3 contains 16 residues. General study findings and limits: Most thyroid clonotypes expanded above 0.001 were also detected in blood.

The chain couples TRBV19 to TRBJ2-2, with TRBD2 matching 7 bases. Input material: blood. This receptor was obtained from a woman aged 35 to 49 with Graves' ophthalmopathy. The CDR3 sequence: CASSPRTGGTTGELFF. Written as DNA, the CDR3 is TGTGCCAGTAGTCCCAGGACGGGGGGAACAACCGGGGAGCTGTTTTTT.